The source of this T cell receptor (beta chain) is a study of shared clonotypes between healthy human individuals. The CDR3 has 13 amino acids. From germline, CDR1 is GTSNPN and CDR2 SVGIG (reference sequence). V lost 2 bases and J lost 3, with 9 bases in between. Assay used: immunoSEQ multiplex PCR; TCRdb lists only in-frame clones, some missing. The table includes about 730,000 clones, roughly two thirds detected once. This clone appeared a few times. This chain uses TRBV30 with TRBJ2-3; D uncertain. Sequencing was performed on memory CD4+ T cells sorted from blood. Subset described: CD45RA-negative fraction. This clonotype was obtained from a woman aged 25 to 39 in good health. CDR3 bases: TGTGCCTGGAGTCTCGCTAATACAGATACGCAGTATTTT. Translated, it gives CAWSLANTDTQYF. The whole variable domain, filled in from reference TRBV30 and TRBJ2-3, reads SQTIHQWPATLVQPVGSPLSLECTVEGTSNPNLYWYRQAAGRGLQLLFYSVGIGQISSEVPQNLSASRPQDRQFILSSKKLLLSDSGFYLCAWSLANTDTQYFGPGTRLTVL.